This is a list of T cell receptor beta chains from one sample in a study of identical twins. One entry per CDR3 protein, called by TCRdb with MiXCR from the 5' RACE reads. The sample consists of around 650,000 distinct CDR3 sequences, under 8.5% of them appearing once. These sequences were also reported in another study, on yellow fever vaccine responses in identical twins.

The sequencing sample was made of PBMCs. These TCRs come from a woman between 18 and 30 years old in good health. Both conserved end residues are part of each CDR3. The D gene is left open where the match is weak. The size entry is marked missing in some rows and otherwise reads once, few, many or a size class.

>TRBJ2-2|-|TRBV5-1|few
CASSTTGLDTGELFF
TGCGCCAGCAGCACAACAGGGTTGGACACCGGGGAGCTGTTTTTT
>TRBJ1-3|-|TRBV20-1|-
CSARQGSYSGNTIYF
TGCAGTGCTAGACAGGGTTCTTACTCTGGAAACACCATATATTTT
>TRBJ1-3|TRBD1|TRBV12-3/TRBV12-4|few
CASSGTVSGNTIYF
TGTGCCAGCAGTGGGACAGTCTCTGGAAACACCATATATTTT
>TRBJ2-3|-|TRBV12-3/TRBV12-4|many
CASSLAGGTLTDTQYF
TGTGCCAGCAGTTTAGCGGGGGGAACTCTCACAGATACGCAGTATTTT
>TRBJ2-5|TRBD2|TRBV28|-
CASSSLAVSQETQYF
TGTGCCAGCAGTTCCCTAGCGGTCTCCCAAGAGACCCAGTACTTC
>TRBJ2-7|TRBD1|TRBV3-1|-
CASSQGKGGTGTYEQYF
TGTGCCAGCAGCCAAGGAAAGGGGGGGACAGGGACATACGAGCAGTACTTC
>TRBJ1-6|-|TRBV20-1|many
CSARDLFSLSMNSPLHF
TGCAGTGCTAGAGATCTTTTCAGCTTAAGCATGAATTCACCCCTCCACTTT
>TRBJ2-1|TRBD2|TRBV2|-
CASSSGRDYNEQFF
TGTGCCAGCAGTAGCGGGAGAGACTACAATGAGCAGTTCTTC
>TRBJ2-1|-|TRBV7-2|few
CASSLGIYTGNEQFF
TGTGCCAGCAGCTTAGGTATATATACGGGGAATGAGCAGTTCTTC
>TRBJ2-2|-|TRBV18|-
CASSRQVPNTGELFF
TGTGCCAGCTCCCGACAGGTACCGAACACCGGGGAGCTGTTTTTT
>TRBJ2-2|-|TRBV7-6|-
CASSSMLPGGELFF
TGTGCCAGCAGCTCCATGCTCCCAGGCGGGGAGCTGTTTTTT
>TRBJ2-7|-|TRBV5-1|-
CASSLESNYEQYF
TGCGCCAGCAGCTTAGAGAGTAACTACGAGCAGTACTTC
>TRBJ2-2|-|TRBV12-3/TRBV12-4|many
CASSFITGTNTGELFF
TGTGCCAGCAGTTTTATCACAGGGACGAACACCGGGGAGCTGTTTTTT
>TRBJ1-1|-|TRBV21-1|-
CATTGRYFNTEAFF
TGTGCCACGACAGGCCGTTATTTTAACACTGAAGCTTTCTTT
>TRBJ2-1|-|TRBV20-1|-
CSARGDPTEQFF
TGCAGTGCTAGAGGCGACCCGACTGAGCAGTTCTTC
>TRBJ2-2|-|TRBV20-1|many
CSARENARGPNTGELFF
TGCAGTGCTAGAGAGAATGCCAGGGGCCCGAACACCGGGGAGCTGTTTTTT
>TRBJ2-1|TRBD1|TRBV12-3/TRBV12-4|many
CASSRQGVSYNEQFF
TGTGCCAGCAGCCGACAGGGGGTTTCCTACAATGAGCAGTTCTTC
>TRBJ2-7|-|TRBV27|-
CASSLRLRNLYF
TGTGCCAGCAGTTTGAGACTAAGGAATTTGTACTTC
>TRBJ2-2|-|TRBV29-1|-
CSVLQGIGNTGELFF
TGCAGCGTTTTACAGGGTATTGGGAACACCGGGGAGCTGTTTTTT
>TRBJ2-5|-|TRBV28|-
CASSLPGLLYQETQYF
TGTGCCAGCAGTTTACCCGGACTCTTGTACCAAGAGACCCAGTACTTC
>TRBJ2-3|-|TRBV5-1|-
CASSLYGISSDTQYF
TGCGCCAGCAGCTTGTACGGGATTTCCTCAGATACGCAGTATTTT
>TRBJ2-7|-|TRBV10-3|-
CAISEGEQTTYEQYF
TGTGCCATCAGTGAGGGGGAACAGACCACCTACGAGCAGTACTTC
>TRBJ2-1|TRBD2|TRBV10-3|-
CAISQTSLSYNEQFF
TGTGCCATCAGCCAGACTAGCCTATCGTACAATGAGCAGTTCTTC
>TRBJ1-1|-|TRBV7-9|-
CASSLNRAGWKAFF
TGTGCCAGCAGCTTAAATCGGGCAGGGTGGAAAGCTTTCTTT
>TRBJ2-7|-|TRBV6-2/TRBV6-3|-
CASSHTGTFEQYF
TGTGCCAGCAGTCACACCGGGACTTTCGAGCAGTACTTC
>TRBJ1-4|TRBD1|TRBV6-2/TRBV6-3|few
CASSLGQGVANEKLFF
TGTGCCAGCAGCCTGGGACAGGGAGTCGCTAATGAAAAACTGTTTTTT
>TRBJ2-3|TRBD2|TRBV29-1|many
CSVPAAGGLMDTQYF
TGCAGCGTTCCCGCAGCGGGAGGGCTTATGGATACGCAGTATTTT
>TRBJ2-6|-|TRBV19|-
CASSMSGRSGANVLTF
TGTGCCAGTAGTATGTCGGGGCGCTCTGGGGCCAACGTCCTGACTTTC
>TRBJ2-5|-|TRBV3-1|-
CASSQAKQETQYF
TGTGCCAGCAGCCAAGCGAAGCAAGAGACCCAGTACTTC
>TRBJ2-1|-|TRBV5-6|-
CASSLGTPVYNEQFF
TGTGCCAGCAGCTTGGGCACCCCCGTTTACAATGAGCAGTTCTTC